Sequencing of this T cell receptor (beta chain) was carried out in a study of control samples from healthy donors and cancer patients. Assay used: immunoSEQ multiplex PCR; TCRdb lists only in-frame clones, some missing. The sample comprises fewer than 200,000 clones, approximately 86% of which are singletons, and around 5% rests with the top ten. This CDR3 contains 13 residues. The V gene end was trimmed by 10 bases and the J gene end by 10 bases; junction bases not matched to a gene: 9. Germline-derived CDR1 and CDR2 are KGHDR and SFDVKD. The source of this sequence is a woman in her twenties or thirties in good health. The material sequenced was blood. V gene TRBV24-1 combines with J gene TRBJ1-2, with 12 bases fitting TRBD1. CDR3 nucleotide sequence: TGTGCCACTAATACGGGACAGGGGGCCTCCTACACCTTC. Its protein product is CATNTGQGASYTF.